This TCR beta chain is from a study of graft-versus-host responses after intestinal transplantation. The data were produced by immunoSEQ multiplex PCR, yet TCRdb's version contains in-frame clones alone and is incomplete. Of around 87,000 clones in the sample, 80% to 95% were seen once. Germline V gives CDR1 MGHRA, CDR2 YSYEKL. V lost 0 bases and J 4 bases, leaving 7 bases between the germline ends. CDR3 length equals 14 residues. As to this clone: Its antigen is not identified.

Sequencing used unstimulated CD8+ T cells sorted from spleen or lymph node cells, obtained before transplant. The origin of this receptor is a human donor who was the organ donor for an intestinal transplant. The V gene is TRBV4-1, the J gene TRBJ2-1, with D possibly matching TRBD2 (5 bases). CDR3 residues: CASSQEGLYNEQFF. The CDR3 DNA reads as TGCGCCAGCAGCCAAGAAGGACTGTACAATGAGCAGTTCTTC.